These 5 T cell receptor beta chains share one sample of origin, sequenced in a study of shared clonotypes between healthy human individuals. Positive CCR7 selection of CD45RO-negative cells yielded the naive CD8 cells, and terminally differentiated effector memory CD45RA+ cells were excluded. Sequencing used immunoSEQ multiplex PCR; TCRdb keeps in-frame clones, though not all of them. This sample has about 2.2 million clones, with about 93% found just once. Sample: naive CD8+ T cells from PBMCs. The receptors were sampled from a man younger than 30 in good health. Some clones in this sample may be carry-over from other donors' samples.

The CDR3, as DNA: TGTGCCATCAGTGATGACAGGGGGAACACTGAAGCTTTCTTT. This sequence encodes CAISDDRGNTEAFF. The V and J genes are TRBV10-3 and TRBJ1-1, with 8 bases lining up with TRBD1. Looked up from germline, CDR1 is ENHRY and CDR2 is SYGVKD. V dropped 3 bases and J dropped 1; count of bases not matched to a gene: 1. The CDR3 consists of 14 residues.

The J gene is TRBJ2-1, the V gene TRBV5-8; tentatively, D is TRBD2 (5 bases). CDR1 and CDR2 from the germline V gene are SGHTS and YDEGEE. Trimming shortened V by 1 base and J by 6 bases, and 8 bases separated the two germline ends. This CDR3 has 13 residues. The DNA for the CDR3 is TGTGCCAGCAGCTTGCCGGGGTCCAATGAGCAGTTCTTC. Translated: CASSLPGSNEQFF.

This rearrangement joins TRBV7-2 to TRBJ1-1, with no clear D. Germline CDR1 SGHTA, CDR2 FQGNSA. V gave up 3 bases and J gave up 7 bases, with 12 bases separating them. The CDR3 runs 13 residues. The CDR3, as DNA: TGTGCCAGCAGCTTCGGACGGTTTTATGAAGCTTTCTTT. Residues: CASSFGRFYEAFF.

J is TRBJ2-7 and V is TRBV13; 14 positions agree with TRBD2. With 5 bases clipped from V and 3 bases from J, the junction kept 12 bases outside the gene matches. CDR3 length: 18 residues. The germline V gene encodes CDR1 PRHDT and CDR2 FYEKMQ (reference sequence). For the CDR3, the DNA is TGTGCCAGCAGCCCCGTGGGACTAGCGGGAGAGAGATACTACGAGCAGTACTTC. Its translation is CASSPVGLAGERYYEQYF.

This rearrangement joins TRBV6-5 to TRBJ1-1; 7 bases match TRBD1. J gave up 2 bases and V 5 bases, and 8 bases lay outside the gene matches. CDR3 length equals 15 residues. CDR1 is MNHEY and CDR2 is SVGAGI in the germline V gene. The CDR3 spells CASSHRGSLNTEAFF. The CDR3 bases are TGTGCCAGCAGTCACAGGGGTTCACTAAACACTGAAGCTTTCTTT.